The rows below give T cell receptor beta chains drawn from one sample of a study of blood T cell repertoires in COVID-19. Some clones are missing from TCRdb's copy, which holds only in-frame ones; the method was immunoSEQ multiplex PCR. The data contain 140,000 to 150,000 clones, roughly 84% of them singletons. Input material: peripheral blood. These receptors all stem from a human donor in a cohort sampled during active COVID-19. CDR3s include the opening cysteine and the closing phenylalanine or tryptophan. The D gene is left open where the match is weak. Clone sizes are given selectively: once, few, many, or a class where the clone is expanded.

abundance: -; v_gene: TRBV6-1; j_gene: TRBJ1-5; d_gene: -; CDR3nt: TGTGCCAGCAGTGAGGGTCTGGCAGGGTTTGGCAATCAGCCCCAGCATTTT; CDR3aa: CASSEGLAGFGNQPQHF
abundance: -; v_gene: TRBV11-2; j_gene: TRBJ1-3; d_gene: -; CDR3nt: TGTGCCAGCAGCTTACAACAGTACTCTGGAAACACCATATATTTT; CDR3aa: CASSLQQYSGNTIYF
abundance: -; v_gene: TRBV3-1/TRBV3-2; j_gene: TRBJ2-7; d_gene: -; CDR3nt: TGTGCCAGCAGCCAAGTCTTCGGGGCGGGGGCGTACGAGCAGTACTTC; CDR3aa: CASSQVFGAGAYEQYF
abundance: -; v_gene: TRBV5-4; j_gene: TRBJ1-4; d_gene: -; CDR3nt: TGTGCCAGCAGCACCCTTCGGACAGCTAATGAAAAACTGTTTTTT; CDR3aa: CASSTLRTANEKLFF
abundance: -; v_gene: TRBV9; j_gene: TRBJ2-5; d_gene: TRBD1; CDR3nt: TGTGCCAGCAGCGCCGGGACAGGGAGAAACCAAGAGACCCAGTACTTC; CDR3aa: CASSAGTGRNQETQYF
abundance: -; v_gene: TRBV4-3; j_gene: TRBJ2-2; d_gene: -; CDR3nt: TGCGCCAGCAGCCAAGATAGCGATACCGGGGAGCTGTTTTTT; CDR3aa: CASSQDSDTGELFF
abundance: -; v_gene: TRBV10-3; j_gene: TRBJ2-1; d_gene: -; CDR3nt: TGTGCCATCAGTGCCAGGGGCCAATACAATGAGCAGTTCTTC; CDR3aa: CAISARGQYNEQFF
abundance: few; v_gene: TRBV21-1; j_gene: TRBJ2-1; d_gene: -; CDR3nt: TGTGCCAGCAGCAAAAGTACCGGGACAGGGGAGAACAATGAGCAGTTCTTC; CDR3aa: CASSKSTGTGENNEQFF
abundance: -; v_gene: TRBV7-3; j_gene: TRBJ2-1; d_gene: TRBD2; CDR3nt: TGTGCCAGCAGCCCCCCGGGGGGGGATTACAATGAGCAGTTCTTC; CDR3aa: CASSPPGGDYNEQFF
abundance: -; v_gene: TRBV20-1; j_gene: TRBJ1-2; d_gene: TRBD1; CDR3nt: TGCAGTGCTAGTTCAGGAGGACAGGGTGATGGCTACACCTTC; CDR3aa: CSASSGGQGDGYTF
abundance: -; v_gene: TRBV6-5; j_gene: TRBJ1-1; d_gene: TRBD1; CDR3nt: TGTGCCAGCAGTCAAACAGGGGGCGGGGATTTCTTT; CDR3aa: CASSQTGGGDFF
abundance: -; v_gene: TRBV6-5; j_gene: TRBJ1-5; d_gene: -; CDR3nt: TGTGCCAGCAGTACACATAGCAATCAGCCCCAGCATTTT; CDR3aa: CASSTHSNQPQHF
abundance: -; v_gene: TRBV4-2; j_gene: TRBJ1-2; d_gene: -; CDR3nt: TGTGCCAGCAGCCAAGATAACCGGAACTATGGCTACACCTTC; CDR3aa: CASSQDNRNYGYTF
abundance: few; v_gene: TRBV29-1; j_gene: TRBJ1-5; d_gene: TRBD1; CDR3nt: TGCAGCGTTGGTGACAGGGGGAATCAGCCCCAGCATTTT; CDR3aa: CSVGDRGNQPQHF
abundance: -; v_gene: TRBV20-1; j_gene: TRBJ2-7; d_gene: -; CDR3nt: TGCAGTGCTAGTAATAGACAGGCGTTGGGCGAGCAGTACTTC; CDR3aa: CSASNRQALGEQYF
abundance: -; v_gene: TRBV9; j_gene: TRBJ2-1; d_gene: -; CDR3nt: TGTGCCAGCAGCGTAGGAAGCGGTGTCTACAATGAGCAGTTCTTC; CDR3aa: CASSVGSGVYNEQFF
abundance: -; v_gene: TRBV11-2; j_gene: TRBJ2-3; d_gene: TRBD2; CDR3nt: TGTGCCAGCAGCTTAGGTAGCGGGAGGAGCACAGATACGCAGTATTTT; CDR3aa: CASSLGSGRSTDTQYF
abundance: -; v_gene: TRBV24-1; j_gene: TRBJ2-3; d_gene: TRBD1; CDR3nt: TGTGCCACCAGTCCCGGGACAGGATCACCCTCTAGCACAGATACGCAGTATTTT; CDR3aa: CATSPGTGSPSSTDTQYF
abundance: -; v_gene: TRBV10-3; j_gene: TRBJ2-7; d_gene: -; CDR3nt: TGTGCCATCAGTGGGGAGGATTCCTACGAGCAGTACTTC; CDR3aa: CAISGEDSYEQYF
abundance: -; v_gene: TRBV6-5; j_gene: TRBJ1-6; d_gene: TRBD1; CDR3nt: TGTGCCAGCAGGGGGACAGGGAATTCACCCCTCCACTTT; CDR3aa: CASRGTGNSPLHF
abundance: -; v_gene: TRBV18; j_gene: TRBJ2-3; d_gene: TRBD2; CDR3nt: TGTGCCAGCTCACCGCTGACTAGCGGGAGACCAGATACGCAGTATTTT; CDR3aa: CASSPLTSGRPDTQYF
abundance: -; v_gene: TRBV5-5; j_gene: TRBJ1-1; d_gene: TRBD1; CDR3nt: TGTGCCAGCGGAAGGACAGGGAGAGACACTGAAGCTTTCTTT; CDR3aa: CASGRTGRDTEAFF
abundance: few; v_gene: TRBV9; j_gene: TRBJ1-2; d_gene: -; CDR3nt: TGTGCCAGCAGCGCCTCCCTTGCCGGTGGCTACACCTTC; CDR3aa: CASSASLAGGYTF
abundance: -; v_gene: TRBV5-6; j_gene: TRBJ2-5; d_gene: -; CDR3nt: TGTGCCAGCAGCTTGAGCGCTCCGATTGAGACCCAGTACTTC; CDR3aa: CASSLSAPIETQYF
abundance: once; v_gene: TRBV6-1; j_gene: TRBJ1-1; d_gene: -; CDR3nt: TGTGCCAGCAGTGAGGGCCGGAACACTGAAGCTTTCTTT; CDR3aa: CASSEGRNTEAFF
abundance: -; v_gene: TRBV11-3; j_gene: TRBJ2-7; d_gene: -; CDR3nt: TGTGCCAGCAGCTTAGCACAGCCCTCCAGCGAGCAGTACTTC; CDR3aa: CASSLAQPSSEQYF
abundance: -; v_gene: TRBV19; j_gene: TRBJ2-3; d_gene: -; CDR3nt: TGTGCCAGTAGCTTGCGACGGGGTAGCACAGATACGCAGTATTTT; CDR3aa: CASSLRRGSTDTQYF
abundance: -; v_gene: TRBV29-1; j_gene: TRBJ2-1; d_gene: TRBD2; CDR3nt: TGCAGCGTTTCCGCCGGGACTAGCGTGTGGATCCCTGAGGATGAGCAGTTCTTC; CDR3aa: CSVSAGTSVWIPEDEQFF
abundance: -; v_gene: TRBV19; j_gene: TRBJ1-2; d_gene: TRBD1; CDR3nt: TGTGCCAGTAGCACCCTCGATGGACAGGGCTTTAGTGGCTACACCTTC; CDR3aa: CASSTLDGQGFSGYTF
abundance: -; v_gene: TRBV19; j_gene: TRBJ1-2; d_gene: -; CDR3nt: TGTGCCAGTAGTCCTACAGGTTATGGCTACACCTTC; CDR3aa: CASSPTGYGYTF
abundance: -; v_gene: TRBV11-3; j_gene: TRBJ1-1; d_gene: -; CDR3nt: TGTGCCAGCAGCTTAGCCAGGGTGAACACTGAAGCTTTCTTT; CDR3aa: CASSLARVNTEAFF
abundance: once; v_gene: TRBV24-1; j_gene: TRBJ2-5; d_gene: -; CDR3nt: TGTGCCACCGCCAGGGGACACCAAGAGACCCAGTACTTC; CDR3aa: CATARGHQETQYF
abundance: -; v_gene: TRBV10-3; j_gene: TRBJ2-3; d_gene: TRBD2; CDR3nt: TGTGCCATCAGGGAGGAGGGAGCGGGAACAGATACGCAGTATTTT; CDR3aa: CAIREEGAGTDTQYF
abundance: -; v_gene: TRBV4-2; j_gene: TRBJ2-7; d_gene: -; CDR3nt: TGTGCCAGCAGCCCCTCAGCGTCGGCTGACTTCTACGAGCAGTACTTC; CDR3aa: CASSPSASADFYEQYF
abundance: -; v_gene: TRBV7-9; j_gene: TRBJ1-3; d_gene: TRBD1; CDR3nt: TGTGCCAGCAGCCAGGGACAGGGTTTGGCTGGAAACACCATATATTTT; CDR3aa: CASSQGQGLAGNTIYF
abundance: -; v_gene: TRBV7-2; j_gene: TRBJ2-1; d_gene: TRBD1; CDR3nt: TGTGCCAGCAGTCCCACAGGGGGGAGCTACAATGAGCAGTTCTTC; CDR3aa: CASSPTGGSYNEQFF
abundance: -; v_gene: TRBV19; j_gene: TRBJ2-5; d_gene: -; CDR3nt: TGTGCCAGTAGTAAAGGGTCAGGAGCGGAGAAAGAGACCCAGTACTTC; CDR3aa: CASSKGSGAEKETQYF